This entry is about one TCR beta chain. Its antigen is not known. Trimming pared 1 base from V and 2 bases from J, leaving 9 bases between. In germline, CDR1 is SGHAT, CDR2 FQDESV (reference sequence). This CDR3 is 15 amino acids long. TCRdb keeps only in-frame clones here, not all; method: immunoSEQ multiplex PCR. In the table there are more than 70,000 clones, 85% to 90% of which are singletons. The entry originates in a study of OX40 agonist ivuxolimab in advanced cancers. It was autoimmune disease history or systemic immunosuppression that excluded patients. Study-wide findings and caveats: Certain nonresponders additionally had low normalized T-cell clonal expansion. Clones of CD4+ and CD8+ blood T cells grew by week 6 at doses of 0.1 to 3.0 mg/kg. Partial responders at 0.1-3.0 mg/kg had among the lowest clonal expansion.

The genes are TRBV11-1 and TRBJ2-1; the D gene could be TRBD1 or TRBD2 (5 bases each). The sequencing used CD4+ or CD8+ T cells sorted from blood, collected in a trial of the OX40 agonist ivuxolimab. The source of this sequence is an adult with an advanced solid tumor such as melanoma, head and neck, liver or kidney cancer. CDR3 bases: TGTGCCAGCAGCTTAGTTGGGGGAACCTACAATGAGCAGTTCTTC. It yields the protein CASSLVGGTYNEQFF.